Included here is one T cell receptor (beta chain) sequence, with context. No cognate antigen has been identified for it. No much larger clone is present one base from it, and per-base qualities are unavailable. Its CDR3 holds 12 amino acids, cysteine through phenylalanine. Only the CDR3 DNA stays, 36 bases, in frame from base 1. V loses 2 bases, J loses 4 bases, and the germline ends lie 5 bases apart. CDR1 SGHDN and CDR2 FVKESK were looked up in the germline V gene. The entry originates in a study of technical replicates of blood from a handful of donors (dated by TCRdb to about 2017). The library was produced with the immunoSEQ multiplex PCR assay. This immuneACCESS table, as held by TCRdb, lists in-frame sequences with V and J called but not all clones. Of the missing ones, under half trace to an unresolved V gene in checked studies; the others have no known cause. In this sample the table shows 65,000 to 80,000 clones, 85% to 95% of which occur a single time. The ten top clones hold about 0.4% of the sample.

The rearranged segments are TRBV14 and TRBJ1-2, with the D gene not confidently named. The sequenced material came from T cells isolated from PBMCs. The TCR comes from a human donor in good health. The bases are TGTGCCAGCAGCCAAAACAGCTATGGCTACACCTTC. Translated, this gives CASSQNSYGYTF.